This TCR beta chain was identified in a study of T cells in Graves' hyperthyroidism and ophthalmopathy. Study-wide background: Peripheral blood sampling occurred at initial diagnosis, before any treatment.

Germline loops: CDR1 MGHDK, CDR2 SYGVNS. V lost 0 bases to trimming and J lost 5 bases; unmatched junction nucleotides: 7. The CDR3 loop spans 16 amino acids. RNA transcripts yielded amplified TCR beta CDR3 regions. A first-round RT-PCR of the TCR CDR3 used the HTBI primer set. TCRdb called the multiplex PCR reads again in MiXCR, with one record for every CDR3 protein. Of over 250,000 distinct CDR3 sequences in the sample, 25% to 30% are singletons; the top ten hold approximately 25%. Blood was sampled at initial diagnosis of hyperthyroidism, prior to onset of any ophthalmopathy symptoms. There are many counts of this clonotype.

The sequenced sample consisted of blood. The sequence was collected from a man aged 35-49 years with Graves' hyperthyroidism that later progressed to Graves' ophthalmopathy. The J gene is TRBJ2-7, the V gene TRBV25-1, with TRBD2 identical over 10 bases. CDR3 sequence (DNA): TGTGCCAGCAGTGAATATGGTGCCGGGACTAGCGACGAGCAGTACTTC. Protein: CASSEYGAGTSDEQYF.